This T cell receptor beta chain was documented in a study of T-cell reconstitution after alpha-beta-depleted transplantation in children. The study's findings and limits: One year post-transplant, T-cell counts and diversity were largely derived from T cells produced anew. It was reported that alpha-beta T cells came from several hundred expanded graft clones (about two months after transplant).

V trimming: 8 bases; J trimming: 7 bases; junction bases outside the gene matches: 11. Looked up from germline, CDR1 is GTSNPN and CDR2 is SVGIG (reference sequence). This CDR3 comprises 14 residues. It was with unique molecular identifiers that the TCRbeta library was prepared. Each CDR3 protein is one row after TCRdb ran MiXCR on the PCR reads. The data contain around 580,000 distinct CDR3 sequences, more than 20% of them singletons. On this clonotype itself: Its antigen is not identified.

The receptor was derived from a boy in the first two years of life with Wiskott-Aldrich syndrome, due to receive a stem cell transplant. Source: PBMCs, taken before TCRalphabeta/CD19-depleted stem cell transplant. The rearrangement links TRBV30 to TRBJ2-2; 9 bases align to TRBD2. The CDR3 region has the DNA TGTGCCAGTAGTATAAAAGCGGGAGGCGGGGAGCTGTTTTTT. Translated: CASSIKAGGGELFF.